Below are 21 T cell receptor beta chains sequenced from a single sample in a study of technical replicates of blood from several donors. Assay: immunoSEQ multiplex PCR; the TCRdb copy retains only in-frame clones and omits some. The table lists 45,000 to 55,000 clones, 94% of them singletons. The sequencing sample was made of T cells isolated from PBMCs. Receptor source: a human donor in good health.

V and J are TRBV6-5 and TRBJ2-4, with a weak D call TRBD2 (5 bases). Trimming took 2 bases from V and 5 from J, leaving 13 bases between them. The CDR3 is 15 amino acids. The germline V gene encodes CDR1 MNHEY and CDR2 SVGAGI. The CDR3 spells CASSYGGEGENIQYF. CDR3 nucleotide sequence: TGTGCCAGCAGTTACGGAGGTGAAGGAGAAAACATTCAGTACTTC.

The V call is TRBV6-5, the J call TRBJ2-7, with a weak D call TRBD2 (5 bases). Between the trimmed V and J ends, which lost 6 bases and 2 bases, there was a span of 17 bases. From germline, CDR1 is MNHEY and CDR2 SVGAGI. This CDR3 is built from 15 residues. CDR3 in amino acids: CASSEKIDGTYEQYF. CDR3 DNA sequence: TGTGCCAGCAGCGAAAAAATCGACGGGACCTACGAGCAGTACTTC.

The CDR3 spells CASSPSGGTNTEAFF. The CDR3 bases are TGTGCCAGCAGCCCGAGCGGGGGAACGAACACTGAAGCTTTCTTT. The gene calls are TRBV9 and TRBJ1-1; a possible D gene is TRBD1 (5 bases). Germline CDR1 reads SGDLS; CDR2 reads YYNGEE. This CDR3 comprises 15 residues. Trimming left V 4 bases short and J 1 base short, with 14 bases between.

V usage is TRBV7-9 and J usage is TRBJ1-1; D remains unclear. CDR1 and CDR2 (germline): SEHNR, FQNEAQ (reference sequence). The CDR3 is made up of 13 amino acids. Trimming removed 5 bases at V and 8 bases at J, with 15 bases between. CDR3 nucleotides: TGTGCCAGCAGCCCCGCGGGCCTCAAGGAAGCTTTCTTT. This gives the protein CASSPAGLKEAFF.

The rearrangement joins TRBV6-5 to TRBJ2-1, with TRBD2 matching 10 bases. Germline assignment: CDR1 MNHEY and CDR2 SVGAGI. The CDR3 consists of 16 residues. V lost 0 bases to trimming and J lost 6 bases; unmatched junction nucleotides: 5. CDR3 bases: TGTGCCAGCAGTTACTCGAGCGGGGGGGTGGGCAATGAGCAGTTCTTC. Its protein product is CASSYSSGGVGNEQFF.

V usage is TRBV12-5 and J usage is TRBJ2-1, with 7 bases fitting TRBD1. V shed 4 bases, J shed 9 bases, and the junction held 6 bases outside the gene matches. Germline V CDR1 and CDR2: LGHNT, FRNRAP. There are 13 residues in the CDR3. The CDR3 spells CASGYRGAGEQFF. For the CDR3, the DNA is TGTGCTAGTGGTTACAGGGGTGCGGGTGAGCAGTTCTTC.

The chain combines TRBV5-1 with TRBJ2-2; 7 positions match TRBD2. There are 16 residues in the CDR3. With 4 bases clipped from V and 4 bases from J, the junction kept 10 bases outside the gene matches. Germline lookup yields CDR1 SGHRS and CDR2 YFSETQ. The CDR3 DNA is TGCGCCAGCAGCCTGCTTCGCGGGAGTGTCACCGGGGAGCTGTTTTTT. Translation gives CASSLLRGSVTGELFF.

The chain carries TRBV5-1 and TRBJ2-5; weak D call: TRBD1 (6 bases). The CDR3 runs to 16 residues. Trimming stripped 6 bases from V and 1 base from J, with 19 bases between. The germline CDR1 and CDR2 sequences are SGHRS and YFSETQ. The CDR3 DNA reads as TGCGCCAGCAACCCCCAGGGTGTAGGGGGCCAAGAGACCCAGTACTTC. This codes for CASNPQGVGGQETQYF.

CDR3 in amino acids: CASSLGGTGRGTGELFF. CDR3 DNA sequence: TGTGCCAGCAGCTTAGGCGGGACAGGGAGAGGAACCGGGGAGCTGTTTTTT. The chain is built from TRBV13 and TRBJ2-2, with 9 nucleotides matching TRBD1. With 0 bases clipped from V and 5 bases from J, the junction kept 7 bases outside the gene matches. Germline assignment: CDR1 PRHDT and CDR2 FYEKMQ (reference sequence). The CDR3 has 17 residues.

V is TRBV6-5 and J is TRBJ1-5, with 7 bases lining up with TRBD1. The germline V gene has CDR1 MNHEY and CDR2 SVGAGI. This CDR3 is 13 amino acids long. J lost 2 bases, V lost 6 bases, and 1 base had no gene match. The DNA for the CDR3 is TGTGCCAGCAGCGGGACAGGCAATCAGCCCCAGCATTTT. As protein: CASSGTGNQPQHF.

The chain joins TRBV18 to TRBJ2-5; 10 nucleotides match TRBD2. CDR1 and CDR2 (germline): KGHSH, LQKENI. J gave up 4 bases and V 6 bases, and 8 bases lay outside the gene matches. The CDR3 is made up of 15 amino acids. Here the CDR3 reads CASSPLAGAPETQYF. CDR3 in DNA: TGTGCCAGCTCCCCTCTAGCGGGAGCCCCAGAGACCCAGTACTTC.

This clone appeared a single time. The chain joins TRBV7-9 to TRBJ2-3; possible D gene TRBD2, 6 bases. The V and J ends lost 1 base and 4 bases respectively, with 12 bases between them. This CDR3 contains 15 residues. From germline, CDR1 is SEHNR and CDR2 FQNEAQ (reference sequence). CDR3 residues: CASSLGRESADTQYF. The CDR3 DNA sequence: TGTGCCAGCAGCTTAGGACGGGAGTCGGCAGATACGCAGTATTTT.

The chain joins TRBV11-2 to TRBJ1-5, with D maybe TRBD1 (5 bases). Germline assignment: CDR1 SGHAT and CDR2 FQNNGV. V was clipped by 5 bases and J by 1 base, with 15 bases between them. CDR3 length: 16 residues. The CDR3 nucleotides read TGTGCCAGCAGCACCGGAGGGGTAGGCAGCAATCAGCCCCAGCATTTT. Translation gives CASSTGGVGSNQPQHF.

The chain links TRBV7-8 to TRBJ2-3; D gene ambiguous. This CDR3 has 17 residues. Germline CDR1 SGHVS, CDR2 FQNEAQ. Trimming removed 1 base from V and 2 bases from J, with 16 bases in between. The CDR3 nucleotides read TGTGCCAGCAGCTTAGGACCTTTAGCTGCCCCCACAGATACGCAGTATTTT. The encoded protein is CASSLGPLAAPTDTQYF. Full variable domain (rest looked up from reference TRBV7-8 and TRBJ2-3): GAGVSQSPRYKVAKRGQDVALRCDPISGHVSLFWYQQALGQGPEFLTYFQNEAQLDKSGLPSDRFFAERPEGSVSTLKIQRTQQEDSAVYLCASSLGPLAAPTDTQYFGPGTRLTVL.

This sequence joins TRBV14 and TRBJ2-3; D possibly corresponds to TRBD1 (5 bases). Germline assignment: CDR1 SGHDN and CDR2 FVKESK. The CDR3 extends over 18 amino acids. V lost 2 bases, J lost 2 bases, and 20 bases lay in between. DNA of the CDR3: TGTGCCAGCAGCCAACGAAACCACAGGTGGAAGGACACAGATACGCAGTATTTT. Protein: CASSQRNHRWKDTDTQYF.

V is TRBV7-9 and J is TRBJ1-6; D is possibly TRBD1 (6 bases). Between the trimmed V and J ends, which lost 1 base and 9 bases, there was a span of 16 bases. CDR3 length equals 16 residues. Germline assignment: CDR1 SEHNR and CDR2 FQNEAQ (reference sequence). CDR3 in amino acids: CASSLDIWQGSSPLHF. Written as DNA, the CDR3 is TGTGCCAGCAGCTTAGATATTTGGCAGGGGAGTTCACCCCTCCACTTT.

This rearrangement joins TRBV5-1 to TRBJ2-2, with D perhaps matching TRBD1 (6 bases). Germline CDR1 is SGHRS and CDR2 is YFSETQ. Between the trimmed V and J ends, which lost 2 bases and 4 bases, there was a span of 12 bases. The CDR3 totals 15 residues. The CDR3 DNA reads TGCGCCAGCAGCTTCCGGGACACAGGCACCGGGGAGCTGTTTTTT. Its protein is CASSFRDTGTGELFF. Combining the CDR3 with reference TRBV5-1 and TRBJ2-2 gives the whole variable domain KAGVTQTPRYLIKTRGQQVTLSCSPISGHRSVSWYQQTPGQGLQFLFEYFSETQRNKGNFPGRFSGRQFSNSRSEMNVSTLELGDSALYLCASSFRDTGTGELFFGEGSRLTVL.

This clone is a singleton in its sample. The chain links TRBV11-3 to TRBJ2-2; D perhaps matches TRBD1 (6 bases). The CDR3 runs 18 residues. Germline V gives CDR1 SGHNT, CDR2 YENEEA. V was trimmed by 5 bases and J by 0 bases, leaving 19 bases between them. CDR3 nucleotides: TGTGCCAGCAGCCCCGGACGGTTCGGACAGTCGAACACCGGGGAGCTGTTTTTT. It specifies CASSPGRFGQSNTGELFF. The variable domain in full, with the rest retrieved from reference TRBV11-3 and TRBJ2-2, is EAGVVQSPRYKIIEKKQPVAFWCNPISGHNTLYWYLQNLGQGPELLIRYENEEAVDDSQLPKDRFSAERLKGVDSTLKIQPAELGDSAVYLCASSPGRFGQSNTGELFFGEGSRLTVL.

The chain couples TRBV5-1 to TRBJ2-2; 7 positions agree with TRBD1. J gave up 6 bases and V 8 bases, and 10 bases lay outside the gene matches. From germline, CDR1 is SGHRS and CDR2 YFSETQ. CDR3 length: 14 amino acids. This CDR3 is CARLRGGQAGELFF. The CDR3 DNA follows: TGCGCCAGACTCAGAGGGGGCCAAGCCGGGGAGCTGTTTTTT. The full variable domain, in which reference TRBV5-1 and TRBJ2-2 provide the parts outside the CDR3, is KAGVTQTPRYLIKTRGQQVTLSCSPISGHRSVSWYQQTPGQGLQFLFEYFSETQRNKGNFPGRFSGRQFSNSRSEMNVSTLELGDSALYLCARLRGGQAGELFFGEGSRLTVL.

The genes are TRBV5-4 and TRBJ2-7; 9 bases match TRBD1. The germline CDR1 and CDR2 sequences are SGHNT and YYREEE (reference sequence). CDR3 length: 14 amino acids. V was pared by 2 bases and J by 1 base, with 1 base of the junction left unmatched. The CDR3 nucleotides read TGTGCCAGCAGCTTTGGGACAGGGTCCTACGAGCAGTACTTC. This translates into CASSFGTGSYEQYF.

This sequence joins TRBV5-1 and TRBJ2-1, with a tentative D call TRBD1 (7 bases). The ends were cut back, 2 bases at V and 6 bases at J, with 12 bases in the middle. Germline CDR1 and CDR2: SGHRS and YFSETQ. This CDR3 region has 14 residues. The CDR3 nucleotides are TGCGCCAGCAGCTTAAGACAGGGAGGCAATGAGCAGTTCTTC. This translates into CASSLRQGGNEQFF.